Below are 22 T cell receptor beta chains sequenced from a single sample in a study of cytomegalovirus exposure and HLA in healthy donors. The study ran its PCR with 60 Vbeta and 13 Jbeta primers. TCRdb keeps only in-frame clones here, not all; method: immunoSEQ multiplex PCR. The data hold approximately 90,000 clones, with 65% to 80% observed a single time. Sequenced: PBMCs. These receptors were obtained from a man aged 40-49 years in good health and CMV-seronegative.

This clone has only one observation. The J gene is TRBJ1-1, the V gene TRBV5-1, with 8 bases lining up with TRBD1. The ends lost 2 bases at V and 5 bases at J; junction bases unmatched: 2. CDR3 length: 13 residues. The germline V gene encodes CDR1 SGHRS and CDR2 YFSETQ. CDR3 bases: TGCGCCAGCAGCTTCCAGGGGGCGACTGAAGCTTTCTTT. The encoded protein is CASSFQGATEAFF.

V is TRBV4-2 and J is TRBJ1-5, with 7 bases matching TRBD1. CDR1 is LGHNA, CDR2 YNFKEQ, per germline. The CDR3 extends over 20 amino acids. V lost 0 bases, J lost 4 bases, and 18 bases stayed unmatched. The CDR3: CASSQDEAETGQSGNQPQHF. The CDR3, as DNA: TGTGCCAGCAGCCAAGATGAGGCTGAGACAGGGCAAAGTGGGAATCAGCCCCAGCATTTT.

The rearrangement links TRBV29-1 to TRBJ1-1, with D perhaps matching TRBD1 (6 bases). V was pared by 7 bases and J by 8 bases, with 14 bases between. CDR3 length equals 11 residues. Germline V lookup: CDR1 SQVTM, CDR2 ANQGSEA. DNA of the CDR3: TGCAGCGCCGTTGGGGGCAACGAAGCTTTCTTT. Amino acid sequence: CSAVGGNEAFF. Variable domain in full (rest from reference TRBV29-1 and TRBJ1-1): SAVISQKPSRDICQRGTSLTIQCQVDSQVTMMFWYRQQPGQSLTLIATANQGSEATYESGFVIDKFPISRPNLTFSTLTVSNMSPEDSSIYLCSAVGGNEAFFGQGTRLTVV.

The chain couples TRBV30 to TRBJ1-6; D is possibly TRBD1 (6 bases). V was trimmed by 3 bases and J by 4 bases, leaving 10 bases between them. Per the germline V gene, CDR1 is GTSNPN and CDR2 is SVGIG (reference sequence). The CDR3 has 14 residues. Here the CDR3 reads CAWRTGPYNSPLHF. CDR3 in DNA: TGTGCCTGGAGAACAGGGCCTTATAATTCACCCCTCCACTTT. The full variable domain, in which reference TRBV30 and TRBJ1-6 provide the parts outside the CDR3, is SQTIHQWPATLVQPVGSPLSLECTVEGTSNPNLYWYRQAAGRGLQLLFYSVGIGQISSEVPQNLSASRPQDRQFILSSKKLLLSDSGFYLCAWRTGPYNSPLHFGNGTRLTVT.

The chain links TRBV6-1 to TRBJ1-6; no reliable D call. Germline CDR1 reads MNHNS; CDR2 reads SASEGT. Trimming left V 7 bases short and J 6 bases short, with 13 bases between. This CDR3 is built from 14 residues. The CDR3 reads CASTKVQSNSPLHF. CDR3 nucleotide sequence: TGTGCCAGCACGAAGGTACAGAGTAATTCACCCCTCCACTTT.

The rearrangement uses TRBV5-4 and TRBJ2-6; possible D gene TRBD1, 6 bases. The ends were cut back, 5 bases at V and 3 bases at J, with 12 bases in the middle. CDR3 length: 15 residues. Germline values: CDR1 SGHNT, CDR2 YYREEE (reference sequence). CDR3 region: CASRLQGYGANVLTF. DNA for the CDR3: TGTGCCAGCAGACTACAGGGATATGGGGCCAACGTCCTGACTTTC.

The V and J genes are TRBV6-5 and TRBJ1-2; possible D gene TRBD1, 5 bases. Deletions cut 0 bases from V and 7 bases from J, with 9 bases between. This CDR3 comprises 13 residues. Looked up from germline, CDR1 is MNHEY and CDR2 is SVGAGI. This CDR3 reads CASSYSDTLGYTF. CDR3 sequence (DNA): TGTGCCAGCAGTTACTCGGACACTCTTGGCTACACCTTC.

This rearrangement joins TRBV2 to TRBJ2-5; TRBD1 is a possible D gene (5 bases). Trimming took 4 bases from V and 5 from J, leaving 11 bases between them. This CDR3 contains 13 residues. Germline CDR1 reads SNHLY; CDR2 reads FYNNEI. CDR3 coding DNA: TGTGCCAGCAGTGCCCCCCCAGGGGAGACCCAGTACTTC. Residues: CASSAPPGETQYF.

The CDR3 DNA reads TGTGCCTGGCAGGCACTCCGAAGCTCCTACGAGCAGTACTTC. The encoded protein is CAWQALRSSYEQYF. This chain joins TRBV30 and TRBJ2-7; D is ambiguous. Germline CDR1 and CDR2: GTSNPN and SVGIG (reference sequence). The germline V and J ends were trimmed by 5 bases and 0 bases, with 14 bases remaining between them. This CDR3 has 14 residues.

The rearrangement joins TRBV5-1 to TRBJ1-5; possibly TRBD1 for D (5 bases). V dropped 1 base and J dropped 0 bases, with 8 bases sitting between them. Germline V gives CDR1 SGHRS, CDR2 YFSETQ. The CDR3 is made up of 15 amino acids. CDR3: CASSLTGDSNQPQHF. The CDR3 DNA follows: TGCGCCAGCAGCTTGACGGGGGATAGCAATCAGCCCCAGCATTTT.

This chain joins TRBV6-5 and TRBJ2-3, with 7 nucleotides matching TRBD2. The junction had 3 bases not matched to a gene; V was cut back by 2 bases and J by 1 base. Germline V gene data show CDR1 as MNHEY and CDR2 as SVGAGI. This CDR3 region has 15 residues. As DNA, the CDR3 is TGTGCCAGCAGTTACAGGAGCGGGGGCACAGATACGCAGTATTTT. Translated, it gives CASSYRSGGTDTQYF.

The chain recombines TRBV19 with TRBJ1-5; D is perhaps TRBD1 (6 bases). The germline V and J ends were trimmed by 8 bases and 6 bases, with 20 bases remaining between them. The CDR3 has 15 residues. Germline lookup yields CDR1 LNHDA and CDR2 SQIVND (reference sequence). CDR3 DNA sequence: TGTGCCAGTGCCGACACAGGGTATTTGGGTCAGCCCCAGCATTTT. It encodes CASADTGYLGQPQHF. The entire variable domain, with the rest obtained from reference TRBV19 and TRBJ1-5, is as follows: DGGITQSPKYLFRKEGQNVTLSCEQNLNHDAMYWYRQDPGQGLRLIYYSQIVNDFQKGDIAEGYSVSREKKESFPLTVTSAQKNPTAFYLCASADTGYLGQPQHFGDGTRLSIL.

V and J are TRBV7-8 and TRBJ2-2; 8 nucleotides match TRBD1. The CDR3 totals 15 residues. V shed 5 bases, J shed 7 bases, and the junction held 9 bases outside the gene matches. The germline gives CDR1 SGHVS, CDR2 FQNEAQ. CDR3 nucleotide sequence: TGTGCCAGCAGCAAGGACAGGGTGTCGAACGGGGAGCTGTTTTTT. This translates into CASSKDRVSNGELFF. Looking up the rest from reference TRBV7-8 and TRBJ2-2 gives the full variable domain: GAGVSQSPRYKVAKRGQDVALRCDPISGHVSLFWYQQALGQGPEFLTYFQNEAQLDKSGLPSDRFFAERPEGSVSTLKIQRTQQEDSAVYLCASSKDRVSNGELFFGEGSRLTVL.

The chain couples TRBV13 to TRBJ2-7; D gene uncertain. Germline CDR1 and CDR2: PRHDT and FYEKMQ (reference sequence). V dropped 0 bases and J dropped 0 bases, with 3 bases sitting between them. The CDR3 runs to 13 residues. CDR3 sequence reads: CASSLGLSYEQYF. The CDR3 DNA is TGTGCCAGCAGCTTAGGCCTCTCCTACGAGCAGTACTTC. Complete variable domain (other parts from reference TRBV13 and TRBJ2-7): AAGVIQSPRHLIKEKRETATLKCYPIPRHDTVYWYQQGPGQDPQFLISFYEKMQSDKGSIPDRFSAQQFSDYHSELNMSSLELGDSALYFCASSLGLSYEQYFGPGTRLTVT.

The rearrangement uses TRBV5-1 and TRBJ1-1; 10 bases line up with TRBD1. The CDR3 has 17 amino acids. The V gene's germline CDR1 is SGHRS and CDR2 YFSETQ. Trimming at V came to 4 bases and at J to 1 base, leaving 10 bases not matched to a gene. CDR3 sequence: CASSLGTGVGTNTEAFF. The CDR3 region has the DNA TGCGCCAGCAGCCTGGGGACAGGGGTCGGGACGAACACTGAAGCTTTCTTT.

V usage is TRBV7-6 and J usage is TRBJ1-1; no clear D gene. CDR3 size: 15 residues. Germline V gene data show CDR1 as SGHVS and CDR2 as FNYEAQ. Deletions cut 2 bases from V and 5 bases from J, with 15 bases between. CDR3 residues: CASSLNPPGETEAFF. CDR3 bases: TGTGCCAGCAGCTTAAACCCCCCCGGGGAGACTGAAGCTTTCTTT.

This chain connects TRBV5-8 to TRBJ1-3; 7 bases line up with TRBD1. CDR1 and CDR2 (germline): SGHTS, YDEGEE. J gave up 0 bases and V 4 bases, and 7 bases lay outside the gene matches. CDR3 length equals 16 residues. The CDR3 sequence: CASSLPGQYSGNTIYF. The DNA for the CDR3 is TGTGCCAGCAGCCTACCGGGACAGTACTCTGGAAACACCATATATTTT.

The V gene is TRBV27, the J gene TRBJ2-3; D is uncertain. V was pared by 2 bases and J by 5 bases, with 8 bases between. This CDR3 contains 13 residues. Germline assignment: CDR1 MNHEY and CDR2 SMNVEV (reference sequence). CDR3 in amino acids: CASSLNSRDTQYF. CDR3 nucleotides: TGTGCCAGCAGTTTAAACAGTCGAGATACGCAGTATTTT.

The chain uses TRBV11-2 and TRBJ2-5; 10 bases match TRBD2. Germline CDR1 and CDR2: SGHAT and FQNNGV. V gave up 1 base and J gave up 2 bases; unmatched junction bases: 7. This CDR3 has 17 amino acids. The CDR3 is CASSLGERGGDQETQYF. CDR3 coding DNA: TGTGCCAGCAGCTTAGGGGAGCGGGGGGGGGATCAAGAGACCCAGTACTTC.

The CDR3 is CASSVVAGPSDTQYF. The CDR3 DNA sequence: TGTGCCAGCAGCGTAGTAGCGGGGCCCTCGGATACGCAGTATTTT. The V gene is TRBV9, the J gene TRBJ2-3; 8 bases align to TRBD2. The CDR3 is made up of 15 amino acids. Per germline, CDR1 SGDLS and CDR2 YYNGEE. V dropped 0 bases and J dropped 6; count of bases not matched to a gene: 6.

V and J are TRBV4-3 and TRBJ2-5; no definite D call. Judging by the DNA end, TRBJ2-7 fits better; the J call may be wrong. CDR3 length: 14 residues. Germline V lookup: CDR1 LGHNA, CDR2 YSLEER. CDR3 bases: TGCGCCAGCAGCCAAGCTTTAGTCTCCTACGAGCAGTACTTC. Translation: CASSQALVSYEQYF.

The chain employs TRBV21-1 and TRBJ2-7; TRBD1 is the table's D call, not checked against the DNA. TRBV21-1 is reported as a pseudogene. The CDR3 runs to 14 residues. The CDR3 protein is CASSKDRGGHEQYF. The CDR3 DNA is TGTGCCAGCAGCAAAGACAGGGGAGGCCACGAGCAGTACTTC.